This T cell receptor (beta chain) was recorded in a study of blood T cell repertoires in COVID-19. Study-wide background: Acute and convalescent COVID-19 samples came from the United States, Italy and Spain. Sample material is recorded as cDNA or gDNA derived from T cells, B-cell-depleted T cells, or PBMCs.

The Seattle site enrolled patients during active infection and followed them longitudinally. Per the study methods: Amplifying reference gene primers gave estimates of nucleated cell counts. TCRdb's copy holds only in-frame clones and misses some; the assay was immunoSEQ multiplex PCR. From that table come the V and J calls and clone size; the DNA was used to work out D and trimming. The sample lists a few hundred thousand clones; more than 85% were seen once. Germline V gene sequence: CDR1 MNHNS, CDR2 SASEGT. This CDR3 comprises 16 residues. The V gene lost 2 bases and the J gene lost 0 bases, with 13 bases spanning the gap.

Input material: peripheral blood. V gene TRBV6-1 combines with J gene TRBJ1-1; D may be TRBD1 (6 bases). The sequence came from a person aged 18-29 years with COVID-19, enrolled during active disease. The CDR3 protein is CASSEWVTGVNTEAFF. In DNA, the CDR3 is TGTGCCAGCAGTGAATGGGTGACAGGAGTGAACACTGAAGCTTTCTTT.